Detailed here is one T cell receptor beta chain. The data were taken from a study of CD8+ T cells in alopecia areata. Overall study context: Treated patients were scored for severity by percent of scalp affected.

The germline V gene has CDR1 GTSNPN and CDR2 SVGIG (reference sequence). Trimming left V 2 bases short and J 5 bases short, with 12 bases between. This CDR3 comprises 13 residues. Regarding treatment: oral pan-JAK inhibitor, 5-10 mg twice daily. RNA, once extracted, was reverse transcribed into cDNA for use as the sequencing template. Some clones are missing from TCRdb's copy, which holds only in-frame ones; the method was immunoSEQ multiplex PCR. The sample consists of a few hundred thousand clones, around two fifths of them appearing once. The chain has TRBV30 and TRBJ2-5; D not resolved. The material sequenced was CD4+ T cells sorted from blood, taken between weeks 30 and 35, from a patient treated with tofacitinib. The sequence came from a human donor with alopecia areata. CDR3 loop: CAWSRIEAETQYF. CDR3 DNA sequence: TGTGCCTGGAGTAGGATAGAGGCGGAGACCCAGTACTTC.